Shown below are 5 T cell receptor beta chains from a single sample sequenced in a study of blood T cell repertoires in COVID-19. The assay was immunoSEQ multiplex PCR, and TCRdb's table has in-frame clones only and misses some. The sample has under 300,000 clones, 88% seen once; the top ten hold more than 0.95%. The sequenced sample consisted of peripheral blood. These receptors all stem from a middle-aged woman who had recovered from COVID-19.

The table lists this clone with many counts. The chain joins TRBV30 to TRBJ1-1, with D unclear. Trimming cost V 2 bases and J 0 bases, with 7 bases left between them. Germline assignment: CDR1 GTSNPN and CDR2 SVGIG (reference sequence). The CDR3 totals 13 residues. As DNA, the CDR3 is TGTGCCTGGAGTCCGGGGTTGAACACTGAAGCTTTCTTT. Encoded protein: CAWSPGLNTEAFF.

The V and J genes are TRBV2 and TRBJ2-2; TRBD1 matches at 8 bases. With 7 bases clipped from V and 4 bases from J, the junction kept 5 bases outside the gene matches. The germline V gene has CDR1 SNHLY and CDR2 FYNNEI. The CDR3 has 14 residues. This chain's CDR3 is CASTPGGGTGELFF. The CDR3 DNA reads TGTGCCAGCACCCCAGGGGGCGGCACCGGGGAGCTGTTTTTT.

The chain links TRBV21-1 to TRBJ1-6; no check of the table's D call, TRBD1, against the DNA was made. TRBV21-1 is shown as a pseudogene. The CDR3 length is 14 residues. CDR3 DNA: TGTGCCGGGAAAAGGGGGCAGGGTGATTCACCCCTCCACTTT. Residues: CAGKRGQGDSPLHF.

This chain connects TRBV12-3 or TRBV12-4 to TRBJ2-7; D unclear. Trimming removed 3 bases from V and 0 bases from J, with 6 bases in between. This CDR3 is 13 amino acids long. The CDR3 DNA is TGTGCCAGCAGTTTGGTCGGCTCCTACGAGCAGTACTTC. Protein: CASSLVGSYEQYF.

V is TRBV4-2 and J is TRBJ2-2; TRBD2 might be the D (7 bases). Deletions cut 5 bases from V and 5 bases from J, with 15 bases between. This CDR3 spans 15 amino acids. Germline values: CDR1 LGHNA, CDR2 YNFKEQ. The CDR3 DNA reads as TGTGCCAGCAGCAGAGGGGGGGTACGAACCGGGGAGCTGTTTTTT. Its translation: CASSRGGVRTGELFF.